Here is one T cell receptor beta chain with its context. No antigen is known for it. The CDR3 runs 16 residues. The V segment lost 1 base and the J segment 0 bases; nucleotides outside the gene matches: 5. Germline CDR1 reads SGHVS; CDR2 reads FQNEAQ. Template switching with 5'RACE generated the TCR cDNA and added a universal primer site and UMIs. TCRdb passed the 5' RACE reads through MiXCR, listing each CDR3 protein once. The sample shows hundreds of thousands of distinct CDR3 sequences, roughly 13% of them seen only once. The sample originates from a study of T cells after yellow fever vaccination. Findings and limits, study-wide: The presence of abundant clonotypes contaminating from the bulk population was possible in FACS-sorted repertoires. Post-booster repertoires contained most primary-vaccination clones again (about 96% CD4, roughly 90% CD8).

The chain links TRBV7-8 to TRBJ2-5; TRBD2 matches 7 bases. Sequencing was performed on PBMCs, taken on the day of the yellow fever booster vaccination. The receptor comes from a man aged 25 to 45 who received the YFV17D yellow fever vaccine. CDR3 in amino acids: CASSLVGRGNQETQYF. The CDR3 DNA sequence: TGTGCCAGCAGCTTAGTTGGGAGGGGTAACCAAGAGACCCAGTACTTC.